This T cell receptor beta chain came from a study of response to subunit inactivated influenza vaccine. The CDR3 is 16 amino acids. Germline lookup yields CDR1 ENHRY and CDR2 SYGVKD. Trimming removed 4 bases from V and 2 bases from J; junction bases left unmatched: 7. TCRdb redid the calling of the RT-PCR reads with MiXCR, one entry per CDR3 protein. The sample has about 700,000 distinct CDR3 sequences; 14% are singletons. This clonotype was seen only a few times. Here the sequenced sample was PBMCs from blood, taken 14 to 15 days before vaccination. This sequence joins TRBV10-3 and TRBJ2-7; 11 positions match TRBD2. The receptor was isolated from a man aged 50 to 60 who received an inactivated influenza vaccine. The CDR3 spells CAISGPLSGRAYEQYF. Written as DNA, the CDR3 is TGTGCCATCAGTGGCCCCCTTAGCGGGAGGGCCTACGAGCAGTACTTC.